Listed below are T cell receptor beta chains from one sample, sequenced in a study of T cells in Graves' hyperthyroidism and ophthalmopathy. MiXCR was run by TCRdb on the multiplex PCR reads, yielding one entry per CDR3 protein. The sample yields approximately 870,000 distinct CDR3 sequences, roughly 37% seen once. What was sequenced was blood. These receptors came from a man aged 18 to 29 with Graves' hyperthyroidism. The CDR3 runs from the conserved cysteine through the conserved F or W. The order of the fields is J gene, clone size, V gene, D gene, CDR3 DNA, CDR3 protein. A D gene is named only where the DNA matches it firmly. Clone size is shown for a subset of rows, as once, few, many or a class of expanded clone.

j_gene: TRBJ2-7
abundance: -
v_gene: TRBV11-2
d_gene: TRBD2
CDR3nt: TGTGCCAGCGGGACTAGCGGGGACTCCTACGAGCAGTACTTC
CDR3aa: CASGTSGDSYEQYF

j_gene: TRBJ1-6
abundance: -
v_gene: TRBV2
d_gene: -
CDR3nt: TGTGCCAGCAGTTTATTGGGGGAGGCCTATAATTCACCCCTCCACTTT
CDR3aa: CASSLLGEAYNSPLHF

j_gene: TRBJ2-5
abundance: -
v_gene: TRBV5-1
d_gene: TRBD2
CDR3nt: TGCGCCAGCAGCTACCCTCGGGGGGGCGACGAAGAAGAGACCCAGTACTTC
CDR3aa: CASSYPRGGDEEETQYF

j_gene: TRBJ2-5
abundance: many
v_gene: TRBV7-9
d_gene: -
CDR3nt: TGTGCCAGCAGTTCCTTCGGGTACTCCCAAGAGACCCAGTACTTC
CDR3aa: CASSSFGYSQETQYF

j_gene: TRBJ2-2
abundance: few
v_gene: TRBV19
d_gene: TRBD2
CDR3nt: TGTGCCAGTAGTAGAGGACTAGCGAAGTCCGGGGAGCTGTTTTTT
CDR3aa: CASSRGLAKSGELFF

j_gene: TRBJ2-7
abundance: few
v_gene: TRBV15
d_gene: -
CDR3nt: TGTGCCACCAGCACCGTCGGGACGGCTGACGGCTCCTACGAGCAGTACTTC
CDR3aa: CATSTVGTADGSYEQYF

j_gene: TRBJ1-1
abundance: once
v_gene: TRBV7-2
d_gene: -
CDR3nt: TGTGCCAGCATTCCAGACAGCCTGCAGCCTACTGAAGCTTTCTTT
CDR3aa: CASIPDSLQPTEAFF

j_gene: TRBJ2-5
abundance: few
v_gene: TRBV20-1
d_gene: TRBD2
CDR3nt: TGCAGTGCTCCCCCCAGCGGGAGTGAGACCCAGTACTTC
CDR3aa: CSAPPSGSETQYF

j_gene: TRBJ2-7
abundance: -
v_gene: TRBV20-1
d_gene: -
CDR3nt: TGCAGTGCTAGAGGAGCTAGGGACACTCCGCAGTACTTC
CDR3aa: CSARGARDTPQYF

j_gene: TRBJ2-7
abundance: -
v_gene: TRBV5-1
d_gene: TRBD1
CDR3nt: TGCGCCAGCACCGGGACAGGGAGTCACGAGCAGTACTTC
CDR3aa: CASTGTGSHEQYF

j_gene: TRBJ1-2
abundance: -
v_gene: TRBV10-3
d_gene: -
CDR3nt: TGTGCCATCAGTGATAGTCAGGGGAACTATGGCTACACCTTC
CDR3aa: CAISDSQGNYGYTF

j_gene: TRBJ1-1
abundance: -
v_gene: TRBV20-1
d_gene: -
CDR3nt: TGCAGTGCTAGATGGGGTAATGAAGCTTTCTTT
CDR3aa: CSARWGNEAFF

j_gene: TRBJ1-6
abundance: once
v_gene: TRBV7-3
d_gene: -
CDR3nt: TGTGCCAGCAGCTCTGGACATGGGCTTAATTCACCCCTCCACTTT
CDR3aa: CASSSGHGLNSPLHF

j_gene: TRBJ2-1
abundance: once
v_gene: TRBV15
d_gene: TRBD1
CDR3nt: TGTGCCACCAGCGGAAGCTCTTGGGACAGGGACAATGAGCAGTTCTTC
CDR3aa: CATSGSSWDRDNEQFF

j_gene: TRBJ2-7
abundance: -
v_gene: TRBV12-3/TRBV12-4
d_gene: -
CDR3nt: TGTGCCAGCAGTTTAGGACCTAGGTCGGACCGGTACTTC
CDR3aa: CASSLGPRSDRYF

j_gene: TRBJ1-1
abundance: few
v_gene: TRBV7-9
d_gene: -
CDR3nt: TGTGCCAGCAGCTTAAAGGGTAGCAGGACAAAAGAAAATGAAGCTTTCTTT
CDR3aa: CASSLKGSRTKENEAFF

j_gene: TRBJ1-1
abundance: -
v_gene: TRBV27
d_gene: TRBD1
CDR3nt: TGTGCCAGCTCAAGGGGGGACAGGGAGTTATTCTTT
CDR3aa: CASSRGDRELFF

j_gene: TRBJ1-5
abundance: many
v_gene: TRBV19
d_gene: -
CDR3nt: TGTGCCAGTAGTATTGGTGGACAGCTCAATCAGCCCCAGCATTTT
CDR3aa: CASSIGGQLNQPQHF

j_gene: TRBJ2-2
abundance: few
v_gene: TRBV7-2
d_gene: TRBD1
CDR3nt: TGTGCCAGCAGACAACCAGGGGGCGGAACCGGGGAGCTGTTTTTT
CDR3aa: CASRQPGGGTGELFF

j_gene: TRBJ2-6
abundance: many
v_gene: TRBV7-9
d_gene: -
CDR3nt: TGTGCCAGCAGTTTAGGAGTCTCTGGGGCCAACGTCCTGACTTTC
CDR3aa: CASSLGVSGANVLTF

j_gene: TRBJ2-5
abundance: -
v_gene: TRBV6-1
d_gene: -
CDR3nt: TGTGCCAGCAGTGAAGATTGGACAGAAGAGACCCAGTACTTC
CDR3aa: CASSEDWTEETQYF

j_gene: TRBJ1-5
abundance: many
v_gene: TRBV10-1
d_gene: -
CDR3nt: TGCGCCAGCAGCTACATACGAAAGTTTCAGCCCCAGCATTTT
CDR3aa: CASSYIRKFQPQHF

j_gene: TRBJ1-5
abundance: -
v_gene: TRBV29-1
d_gene: -
CDR3nt: TGCAGCGTTGGGTCGGACAGCAATCAGCCCCAGCATTTT
CDR3aa: CSVGSDSNQPQHF

j_gene: TRBJ2-5
abundance: -
v_gene: TRBV24-1
d_gene: -
CDR3nt: TGTGCCACCAGTGATCCCGCCGTCGAGACCCAGTACTTC
CDR3aa: CATSDPAVETQYF

j_gene: TRBJ1-1
abundance: few
v_gene: TRBV7-3
d_gene: -
CDR3nt: TGTGCCAGCAGCCCCGTGACGGACCTGGTTAACCCTGAAGCTTTCTTT
CDR3aa: CASSPVTDLVNPEAFF

j_gene: TRBJ2-7
abundance: -
v_gene: TRBV29-1
d_gene: TRBD2
CDR3nt: TGCAGCGTTGTAGGACTAGCGGGACTCTACGAGCAGTACTTC
CDR3aa: CSVVGLAGLYEQYF

j_gene: TRBJ1-2
abundance: few
v_gene: TRBV10-3
d_gene: -
CDR3nt: TGTGCCAGCAGTGAAATTTCAGTACTAACCGGCTACACCTTC
CDR3aa: CASSEISVLTGYTF

j_gene: TRBJ1-6
abundance: many
v_gene: TRBV7-9
d_gene: -
CDR3nt: TGTGCCAGCAGCTTACACCCAGGCGGTGATTCACCCCTCCACTTT
CDR3aa: CASSLHPGGDSPLHF

j_gene: TRBJ2-5
abundance: many
v_gene: TRBV5-4
d_gene: TRBD2
CDR3nt: TGTGCCAGCAGCTTAGCGGGGGTAGGGGAGACCCAGTACTTC
CDR3aa: CASSLAGVGETQYF

j_gene: TRBJ2-7
abundance: -
v_gene: TRBV29-1
d_gene: TRBD2
CDR3nt: TGCAGCGTTAGGGAGGGAGGCGAGCAGTACTTC
CDR3aa: CSVREGGEQYF

j_gene: TRBJ2-7
abundance: -
v_gene: TRBV19
d_gene: TRBD1
CDR3nt: TGTGCCAGTAGTGCCTCGACAGGGTCCTACGAGCAGTACTTC
CDR3aa: CASSASTGSYEQYF

j_gene: TRBJ1-4
abundance: many
v_gene: TRBV29-1
d_gene: -
CDR3nt: TGCAGCGTTGAGACCGGTAATGAAAAACTGTTTTTT
CDR3aa: CSVETGNEKLFF

j_gene: TRBJ2-7
abundance: -
v_gene: TRBV7-2
d_gene: -
CDR3nt: TGTGCCAGCAGCCAGGCTCCTAGCTCCTACGAGCAGTACTTC
CDR3aa: CASSQAPSSYEQYF

j_gene: TRBJ2-7
abundance: -
v_gene: TRBV2
d_gene: -
CDR3nt: TGTGCCACCCTGATGACAGGAGGCGGGCAGTACTTC
CDR3aa: CATLMTGGGQYF

j_gene: TRBJ2-2
abundance: -
v_gene: TRBV6-5
d_gene: -
CDR3nt: TGTGCCAGCAGTTACGGGGGGACGGAGACCGGGGAGCTGTTTTTT
CDR3aa: CASSYGGTETGELFF

j_gene: TRBJ1-1
abundance: -
v_gene: TRBV7-2
d_gene: -
CDR3nt: TGTGCCAGCAGCTCCCGGGGCAGGGATTACCGAGCTTTCTTT
CDR3aa: CASSSRGRDYRAFF

j_gene: TRBJ2-5
abundance: few
v_gene: TRBV24-1
d_gene: -
CDR3nt: TGTGCCACCAGTGATTCGGGCCGGAAACAGCCTCAAGAGACCCAGTACTTC
CDR3aa: CATSDSGRKQPQETQYF

j_gene: TRBJ1-5
abundance: few
v_gene: TRBV5-5
d_gene: -
CDR3nt: TGTGCCAGCAGCTCTGCAGGGACTAACGAGCCCCAGCATTTT
CDR3aa: CASSSAGTNEPQHF

j_gene: TRBJ1-6
abundance: many
v_gene: TRBV9
d_gene: TRBD1
CDR3nt: TGTGCCAGCAGCCCCTGGGACAGGGGGCGTAATTCACCCCTCCACTTT
CDR3aa: CASSPWDRGRNSPLHF

j_gene: TRBJ2-7
abundance: -
v_gene: TRBV6-6
d_gene: -
CDR3nt: TGTGCCAGCAGTTACGCCGGGGGCTACGAGCAGTACTTC
CDR3aa: CASSYAGGYEQYF

j_gene: TRBJ2-5
abundance: few
v_gene: TRBV5-4
d_gene: TRBD1
CDR3nt: TGTGCCAGCAGCTTAAACAGGGGTTTAAAAGAGACCCAGTACTTC
CDR3aa: CASSLNRGLKETQYF

j_gene: TRBJ1-6
abundance: few
v_gene: TRBV6-1
d_gene: TRBD1
CDR3nt: TGTGCCGGCACAGGGGCGTATAATTCACCCCTCCACTTT
CDR3aa: CAGTGAYNSPLHF

j_gene: TRBJ2-3
abundance: -
v_gene: TRBV6-1
d_gene: -
CDR3nt: TGTGCCAGCAGTCTTGCAGGGAACCAGTTTGGAGATACGCAGTATTTT
CDR3aa: CASSLAGNQFGDTQYF

j_gene: TRBJ2-2
abundance: many
v_gene: TRBV7-8
d_gene: -
CDR3nt: TGTGCCAGCAGCTTAGCCTTTACCACGAACACCGGGGAGCTGTTTTTT
CDR3aa: CASSLAFTTNTGELFF

j_gene: TRBJ2-7
abundance: many
v_gene: TRBV10-3
d_gene: TRBD2
CDR3nt: TGTGCCATCACATCTAGCGGGAGTTTAAGGAGCGAGCAGTACTTC
CDR3aa: CAITSSGSLRSEQYF

j_gene: TRBJ2-1
abundance: -
v_gene: TRBV29-1
d_gene: -
CDR3nt: TGCAGCGTTGATGGAGTAGCACTCAATGAGCAGTTCTTC
CDR3aa: CSVDGVALNEQFF